This entry lists 21 T cell receptor beta chains sequenced from one sample in a study of blood T cell repertoires in COVID-19. The protocol was immunoSEQ multiplex PCR, while the TCRdb copy is restricted to in-frame clones and leaves out a portion. The sample holds 35,000 to 50,000 clones; 90% are singletons and the top ten take 2.5% to 3.5%. The sample was peripheral blood. These receptors were taken from a man in his fifties with active COVID-19.

The V call is TRBV5-1, the J call TRBJ2-5, with D possibly matching TRBD1 (5 bases). V was shortened by 1 base and J by 2 bases, with 15 bases between the two germline ends. CDR1 and CDR2 (germline): SGHRS, YFSETQ. There are 16 residues in the CDR3. The CDR3 reads CASSLSPGSVQETQYF. In DNA form, the CDR3 reads TGCGCCAGCAGCTTGTCCCCAGGGTCAGTTCAAGAGACCCAGTACTTC.

The chain couples TRBV7-2 to TRBJ1-2; D gene unclear. Trimming left V 1 base short and J 7 bases short, with 10 bases between. In germline, CDR1 is SGHTA, CDR2 FQGNSA. The CDR3 runs to 13 residues. This CDR3 reads CASSLVRQSGYTF. CDR3 bases: TGTGCCAGCAGCTTAGTACGACAAAGTGGCTACACCTTC.

This chain connects TRBV27 to TRBJ1-2; 7 nucleotides align to TRBD1. Germline V gene sequence: CDR1 MNHEY, CDR2 SMNVEV (reference sequence). After removal of 4 bases from V and 2 bases from J, the junction contained 7 bases not matched to a gene. The CDR3 totals 15 residues. The CDR3 reads CASSSDLTGNYGYTF. CDR3 nucleotide sequence: TGTGCCAGCAGTTCGGACCTGACAGGGAACTATGGCTACACCTTC.

The chain couples TRBV7-3 to TRBJ2-1; 7 nucleotides match TRBD1. The CDR3 totals 13 residues. Trimming removed 5 bases from V and 6 bases from J; junction bases left unmatched: 4. Germline CDR1 and CDR2: SGHTA and FQGTGA. CDR3: CASSLGTVNEQFF. The CDR3 nucleotides read TGTGCCAGCAGCCTCGGGACAGTCAATGAGCAGTTCTTC.

The CDR3 DNA is TGTGCCTGGTCCAAGACTAGCGGGGGCCACAATGAGCAGTTCTTC. Translated, it gives CAWSKTSGGHNEQFF. This chain connects TRBV30 to TRBJ2-1, with TRBD2 matching 12 bases. The CDR3 loop spans 15 amino acids. The junction had 7 bases not matched to a gene; V was cut back by 5 bases and J by 5 bases. CDR1 is GTSNPN, CDR2 SVGIG, per germline (reference sequence).

This chain connects TRBV6-5 to TRBJ2-1; no reliable D call. With 5 bases removed from V and 0 bases from J, the gap between germline ends came to 8 bases. Per germline, CDR1 MNHEY and CDR2 SVGAGI. CDR3 size: 14 residues. In DNA form, the CDR3 reads TGTGCCAGCAGTCCCGCGAACTCCTACAATGAGCAGTTCTTC. Its translation is CASSPANSYNEQFF.

CDR3 residues: CASSETGGEQYF. CDR3 in DNA: TGTGCCAGCAGTGAGACAGGGGGCGAGCAGTACTTC. This chain joins TRBV2 and TRBJ2-7; 9 nucleotides agree with TRBD1. The CDR3 runs 12 residues. The junction had 0 bases not matched to a gene; V was cut back by 3 bases and J by 6 bases. Per germline, CDR1 SNHLY and CDR2 FYNNEI.

V usage is TRBV6-2 or TRBV6-3 and J usage is TRBJ1-6, with unresolved D. Germline CDR1 reads MNHEY; CDR2 reads SVGEGT. There are 15 residues in the CDR3. The V end lost 0 bases, the J end lost 9 bases, and 12 bases lay between the germline ends. CDR3 nucleotide sequence: TGTGCCAGCAGTTACTCGAGTCTAACGGGTTCACCCCTCCACTTT. It is translated as CASSYSSLTGSPLHF.

In its sample, this clone was seen a few times. The genes are TRBV19 and TRBJ1-2; the D is unclear. This CDR3 spans 13 amino acids. Per the germline V gene, CDR1 is LNHDA and CDR2 is SQIVND (reference sequence). Trimming left V 5 bases short and J 5 bases short, with 12 bases between. CDR3 bases: TGTGCCAGTAGTCGCGGGTTAAGATATGGCTACACCTTC. Amino acids: CASSRGLRYGYTF.

The rearrangement links TRBV4-1 to TRBJ1-5; maybe TRBD1 (6 bases). CDR1 and CDR2 (germline): MGHRA, YSYEKL. This CDR3 is 15 amino acids long. The germline V and J ends were trimmed by 1 base and 5 bases, with 12 bases remaining between them. The CDR3 is CASSQVARGDQPQHF. The CDR3 coding sequence is TGCGCCAGCAGCCAAGTAGCCAGGGGAGATCAGCCCCAGCATTTT.

The rearrangement uses TRBV5-1 and TRBJ2-5; TRBD1 matches 12 bases. The CDR3 is made up of 16 amino acids. Germline V gene sequence: CDR1 SGHRS, CDR2 YFSETQ. The junction had 4 bases not matched to a gene; V was cut back by 4 bases and J by 0 bases. Here the CDR3 reads CASSRDRGRNQETQYF. CDR3 nucleotides: TGCGCCAGCAGCAGGGACAGGGGGCGAAACCAAGAGACCCAGTACTTC.

The chain employs TRBV10-3 and TRBJ2-5, with TRBD1 identical over 11 bases. V was pared by 2 bases and J by 2 bases, with 1 base of the junction left unmatched. Looked up from germline, CDR1 is ENHRY and CDR2 is SYGVKD. The CDR3 has 15 amino acids. The CDR3 nucleotides read TGTGCCATCAGTGAGCGGGACAGGGGGCAAGAGACCCAGTACTTC. Amino acid sequence: CAISERDRGQETQYF.

This chain connects TRBV19 to TRBJ2-1, with D perhaps matching TRBD2 (7 bases). Looked up from germline, CDR1 is LNHDA and CDR2 is SQIVND (reference sequence). This CDR3 is built from 16 residues. Deletions cut 11 bases from V and 10 bases from J, with 30 bases between. Written as DNA, the CDR3 is TGTGCCCCGGGGGGAGGGATCGGGGGGCGTCCCCGAGAGCAGTTCTTC. Its translation is CAPGGGIGGRPREQFF.

The count of this clone is one. This chain links TRBV2 with TRBJ2-7, with 7 bases aligning to TRBD1. Germline trimming cut 6 bases from V and 4 bases from J; bases unmatched to any gene: 12. From germline, CDR1 is SNHLY and CDR2 FYNNEI. The CDR3 extends over 15 amino acids. In DNA form, the CDR3 reads TGTGCCAGCAGGTTAGACAGGGATGGAATATACGAGCAGTACTTC. The encoded protein is CASRLDRDGIYEQYF.

The rearrangement joins TRBV29-1 to TRBJ1-1; 7 nucleotides match TRBD1. This CDR3 has 13 residues. After removal of 5 bases from V and 0 bases from J, the junction contained 3 bases not matched to a gene. Germline-derived CDR1 and CDR2 are SQVTM and ANQGSEA. CDR3 sequence (DNA): TGCAGCGTTCGGACAGGAGTGAACACTGAAGCTTTCTTT. This codes for CSVRTGVNTEAFF. Combining the CDR3 with reference TRBV29-1 and TRBJ1-1 gives the whole variable domain SAVISQKPSRDICQRGTSLTIQCQVDSQVTMMFWYRQQPGQSLTLIATANQGSEATYESGFVIDKFPISRPNLTFSTLTVSNMSPEDSSIYLCSVRTGVNTEAFFGQGTRLTVV.

The V call is TRBV14, the J call TRBJ2-3, with TRBD2 identical over 11 bases. The ends lost 4 bases at V and 5 bases at J; junction bases unmatched: 8. The V gene's germline CDR1 is SGHDN and CDR2 FVKESK. The CDR3 sequence is 16 residues long. For the CDR3, the DNA is TGTGCCAGCAGCCTTTTAGCGGGGGGGCCAAGAGATACGCAGTATTTT. Its translation: CASSLLAGGPRDTQYF.

The CDR3 DNA is TGTGCCAGCAGTGATATCACAGGGGGCCATGGCTACACCTTC. This sequence encodes CASSDITGGHGYTF. The chain combines TRBV27 with TRBJ1-2; 9 bases align to TRBD1. CDR1 MNHEY and CDR2 SMNVEV come from the germline V gene (reference sequence). The V and J ends lost 5 bases and 6 bases, in that order; junction bases with no gene match: 7. CDR3 length equals 14 residues.

Here the CDR3 reads CASSFNRGRVPNSPLHF. CDR3 in DNA: TGTGCCAGCAGCTTTAACAGGGGGCGCGTTCCAAATTCACCCCTCCACTTT. V usage is TRBV7-9 and J usage is TRBJ1-6; 9 bases are shared with TRBD1. The CDR3 consists of 17 residues. With 3 bases clipped from V and 7 bases from J, the junction kept 10 bases outside the gene matches. Germline V lookup: CDR1 SEHNR, CDR2 FQNEAQ (reference sequence).

The chain carries TRBV11-2 and TRBJ2-7, with TRBD2 matching over 10 bases. CDR1 SGHAT and CDR2 FQNNGV come from the germline V gene. V gave up 5 bases and J gave up 4 bases; unmatched junction bases: 8. The CDR3 consists of 15 residues. CDR3 sequence (DNA): TGTGCCAGCAGCCCCACTAGCGGGGTCCGATACGAGCAGTACTTC. Protein product: CASSPTSGVRYEQYF. The full variable domain, its missing parts supplied by reference TRBV11-2 and TRBJ2-7, is EAGVAQSPRYKIIEKRQSVAFWCNPISGHATLYWYQQILGQGPKLLIQFQNNGVVDDSQLPKDRFSAERLKGVDSTLKIQPAKLEDSAVYLCASSPTSGVRYEQYFGPGTRLTVT.

The rearrangement joins TRBV9 to TRBJ2-7; 10 nucleotides line up with TRBD2. Trimming cost V 0 bases and J 2 bases; bases outside gene matches: 5. The CDR3 totals 16 residues. Germline V gene lookup returns CDR1 SGDLS and CDR2 YYNGEE. Here the CDR3 reads CASSVEGTSVTYEQYF. CDR3 coding DNA: TGTGCCAGCAGCGTAGAGGGGACTAGCGTAACCTACGAGCAGTACTTC.

The chain is built from TRBV6-5 and TRBJ1-4; D gene unclear. The germline gives CDR1 MNHEY, CDR2 SVGAGI. The CDR3 totals 14 residues. Trimming took off 5 bases at V and 1 base at J, with 8 bases between the two ends. In DNA, the CDR3 is TGTGCCAGCAGTCACCGGGAAACTAATGAAAAACTGTTTTTT. Translating gives CASSHRETNEKLFF.